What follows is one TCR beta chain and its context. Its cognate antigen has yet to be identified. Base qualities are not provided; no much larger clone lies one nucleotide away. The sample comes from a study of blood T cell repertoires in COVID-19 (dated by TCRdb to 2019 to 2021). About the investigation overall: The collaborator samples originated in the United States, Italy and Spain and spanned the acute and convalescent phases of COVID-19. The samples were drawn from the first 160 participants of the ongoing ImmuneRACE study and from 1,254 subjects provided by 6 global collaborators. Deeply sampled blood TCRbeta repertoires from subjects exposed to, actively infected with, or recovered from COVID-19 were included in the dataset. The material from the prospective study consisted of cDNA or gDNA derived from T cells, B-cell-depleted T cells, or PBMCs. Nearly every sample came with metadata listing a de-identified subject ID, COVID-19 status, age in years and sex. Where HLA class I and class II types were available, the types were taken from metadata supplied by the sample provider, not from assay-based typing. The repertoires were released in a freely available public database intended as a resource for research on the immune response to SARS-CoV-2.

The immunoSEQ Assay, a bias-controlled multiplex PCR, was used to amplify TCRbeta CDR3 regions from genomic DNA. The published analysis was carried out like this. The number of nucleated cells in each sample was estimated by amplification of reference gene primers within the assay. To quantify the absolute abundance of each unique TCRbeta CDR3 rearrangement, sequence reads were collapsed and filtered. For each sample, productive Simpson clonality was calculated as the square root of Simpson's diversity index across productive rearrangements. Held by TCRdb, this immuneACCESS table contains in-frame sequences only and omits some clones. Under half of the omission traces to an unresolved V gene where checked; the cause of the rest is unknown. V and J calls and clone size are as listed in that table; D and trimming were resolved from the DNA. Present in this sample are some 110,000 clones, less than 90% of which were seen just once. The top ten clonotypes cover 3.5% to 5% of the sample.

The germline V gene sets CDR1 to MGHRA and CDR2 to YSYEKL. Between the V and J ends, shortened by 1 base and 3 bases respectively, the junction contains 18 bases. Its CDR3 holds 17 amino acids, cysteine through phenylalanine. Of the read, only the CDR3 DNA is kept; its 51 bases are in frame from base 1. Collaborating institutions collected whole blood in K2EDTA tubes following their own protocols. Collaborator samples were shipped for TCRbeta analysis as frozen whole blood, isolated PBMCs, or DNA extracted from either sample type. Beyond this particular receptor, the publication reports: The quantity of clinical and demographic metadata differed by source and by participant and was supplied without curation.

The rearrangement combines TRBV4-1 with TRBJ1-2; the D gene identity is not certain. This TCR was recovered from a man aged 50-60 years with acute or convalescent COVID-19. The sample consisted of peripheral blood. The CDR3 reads CASSQVGPGSLYYGYTF. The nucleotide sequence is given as TGCGCCAGCAGCCAAGTCGGGCCGGGGAGTCTTTACTATGGCTACACCTTC.